This T cell receptor beta chain was recovered during a study of control samples from healthy donors and cancer patients. Method: immunoSEQ multiplex PCR; TCRdb's copy keeps in-frame clones and lacks some. Among about 77,000 clones, approximately 92% were seen once, and the ten largest hold more than 5%. The CDR3 has 14 amino acids. The V gene end was trimmed by 2 bases and the J gene end by 4 bases; junction bases not matched to a gene: 4. The germline CDR1 and CDR2 sequences are MNHEY and SMNVEV (reference sequence). This TCR derives from a woman aged 55-69 years in good health. Source material: blood. J is TRBJ2-7 and V is TRBV27, with 8 bases lining up with TRBD2. CDR3 coding DNA: TGTGCCAGCAGTTTAGCGGGGGGCGTGTACGAGCAGTACTTC. Its translation is CASSLAGGVYEQYF.